This T cell receptor beta chain was observed in a study of blood T cell repertoires in COVID-19. Study information: Acute-phase and convalescent COVID-19 samples originated in the United States, Italy and Spain.

V was pared by 11 bases and J by 13 bases, with 24 bases between. This CDR3 has 13 amino acids. Germline assignment: CDR1 SNHLY and CDR2 FYNNEI. How the authors handled the data: Amplifying reference gene primers gave estimates of nucleated cell counts. Generated by immunoSEQ multiplex PCR, the TCRdb table keeps only in-frame clones and is missing some. Clone size and V and J calls were adopted from that table, with D and trimming inferred from the DNA. The sample comprises roughly 200,000 clones, 84% of which are singletons, and over 9.5% rests with the top ten. This chain joins TRBV2 and TRBJ2-4, with D tentatively TRBD2 (5 bases). This receptor was identified in a woman of 80 years or more with COVID-19, enrolled during active disease. Sequenced input: peripheral blood. CDR3 protein: CAGSPAARAPQYF. The DNA of the CDR3 is TGTGCCGGGTCCCCAGCGGCTAGGGCCCCCCAGTACTTC.